This T cell receptor beta chain appears in the sequencing data of a study of shared T cell receptors in the human thymus. Profiled with immunoSEQ multiplex PCR; TCRdb holds only in-frame clones, not every one. The sample contains 700,000 to 750,000 clones, roughly 88% of which appear only once. V shed 5 bases and J shed 0 bases, with 26 bases lying between them. Looked up from germline, CDR1 is MDHEN and CDR2 is SYDVKM. This CDR3 comprises 20 residues. This clone showed up just once. The sample was also linked to a second study, of human thymus T cells.

The sample consisted of thymocytes. The clonotype was recovered from a girl younger than two with a congenital heart defect. V gene TRBV28 combines with J gene TRBJ1-5; TRBD1 is a possible D gene (5 bases). The CDR3 reads CASSPKLDGGEGPSNQPQHF. CDR3 DNA sequence: TGTGCCAGCAGTCCAAAACTGGACGGGGGTGAGGGACCTAGCAATCAGCCCCAGCATTTT. Looking up the rest from reference TRBV28 and TRBJ1-5 gives the full variable domain: DVKVTQSSRYLVKRTGEKVFLECVQDMDHENMFWYRQDPGLGLRLIYFSYDVKMKEKGDIPEGYSVSREKKERFSLILESASTNQTSMYLCASSPKLDGGEGPSNQPQHFGDGTRLSIL.